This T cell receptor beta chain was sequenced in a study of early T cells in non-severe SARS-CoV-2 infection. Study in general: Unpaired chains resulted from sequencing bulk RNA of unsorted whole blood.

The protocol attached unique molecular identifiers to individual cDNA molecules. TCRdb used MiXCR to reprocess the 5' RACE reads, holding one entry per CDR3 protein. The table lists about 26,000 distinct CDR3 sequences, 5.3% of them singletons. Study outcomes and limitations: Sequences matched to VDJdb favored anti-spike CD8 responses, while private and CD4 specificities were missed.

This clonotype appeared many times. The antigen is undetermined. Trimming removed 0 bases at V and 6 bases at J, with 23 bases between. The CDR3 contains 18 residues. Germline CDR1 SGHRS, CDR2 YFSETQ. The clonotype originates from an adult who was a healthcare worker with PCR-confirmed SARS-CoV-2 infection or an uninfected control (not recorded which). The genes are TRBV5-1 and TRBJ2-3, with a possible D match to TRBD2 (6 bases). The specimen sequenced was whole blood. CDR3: CASSLAPPGGSGTDTQYF. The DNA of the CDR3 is TGCGCCAGCAGCTTGGCCCCTCCCGGAGGGAGTGGGACTGATACGCAGTATTTT.